One sample yielded the 2 T cell receptor beta chains listed below, sequenced in a study of T cell responses to AZD1222 COVID-19 vaccine. Assay used: immunoSEQ multiplex PCR; TCRdb lists only in-frame clones, some missing. In the table there are some 200,000 clones, roughly 92% of which are singletons. Sequencing was performed on peripheral blood, taken 28 days after the second dose of the MenACWY control vaccine. The source of these receptors is an adult who received the MenACWY meningococcal vaccine as a control.

The chain uses TRBV11-1 and TRBJ2-2; TRBD2 agrees at 9 bases. This CDR3 comprises 15 residues. V lost 4 bases to trimming and J lost 5 bases; unmatched junction nucleotides: 5. Germline V lookup: CDR1 SGHAT, CDR2 FQDESV (reference sequence). CDR3 residues: CASSSMSGRTGELFF. The DNA for the CDR3 is TGTGCCAGCAGCTCGATGAGCGGGAGGACCGGGGAGCTGTTTTTT.

This chain links TRBV6-2 or TRBV6-3 with TRBJ1-5; D call uncertain. CDR1 and CDR2 (germline): MNHEY, SVGEGT. Trimming pared 2 bases from V and 9 bases from J, leaving 11 bases between. The CDR3 totals 13 residues. In nucleotides, the CDR3 is TGTGCCAGCAGTTACGGGTCCCAAAGGCCCCAGCATTTT. Amino acids: CASSYGSQRPQHF.